This T cell receptor (beta chain) was sequenced during a study of control samples from healthy donors and cancer patients. The data were produced by immunoSEQ multiplex PCR, yet TCRdb's version contains in-frame clones alone and is incomplete. In the table there are more than 95,000 clones, approximately 84% of which are singletons. The germline CDR1 and CDR2 sequences are DFQATT and SNEGSKA (reference sequence). The CDR3 runs to 14 residues. Trimming removed 4 bases from V and 2 bases from J, with 12 bases in between. This clone was counted between two and nine times. The sequencing sample was made of blood. This TCR was sampled from a man younger than 35 in good health. This rearrangement joins TRBV20-1 to TRBJ2-1, with a weak D call TRBD2 (5 bases). Written as DNA, the CDR3 is TGCAGTGCTAATGAGGAGGTCACCTACAATGAGCAGTTCTTC. The encoded protein is CSANEEVTYNEQFF.